These 25 T cell receptor beta chains share one sample of origin, sequenced in a study of blood T cell repertoires in COVID-19. TCRdb's copy holds only in-frame clones and misses some; the assay was immunoSEQ multiplex PCR. Counted here are about 220,000 clones, approximately 85% occurring once; the ten biggest clones make up around 2.5%. Material: peripheral blood. The receptors were gathered from a woman in her 70s with COVID-19, enrolled during active disease.

V is TRBV5-4 and J is TRBJ1-1; unclear D gene. V was pared by 4 bases and J by 1 base, with 14 bases between. Germline lookup yields CDR1 SGHNT and CDR2 YYREEE (reference sequence). The length of the CDR3 is 15 residues. CDR3 sequence reads: CASSPPGSRNTEAFF. The CDR3 DNA is TGTGCCAGCAGCCCCCCGGGGTCCAGGAACACTGAAGCTTTCTTT.

This clone turned up a few times. This chain links TRBV2 with TRBJ1-6; D perhaps matches TRBD1 (5 bases). CDR1 is SNHLY and CDR2 is FYNNEI in the germline V gene. Trimming removed 5 bases from V and 10 bases from J, with 15 bases in between. CDR3 size: 14 residues. The CDR3 DNA reads TGTGCCAGCAGTTCCCTAGGGGAACGGTCACCCCTCCACTTT. Protein: CASSSLGERSPLHF.

The V call is TRBV7-5, the J call TRBJ1-1; the table's TRBD1 call for D was not verified on the DNA. TRBV7-5 is described as a pseudogene. The CDR3 runs to 19 residues. The CDR3 DNA follows: TGTGCCAGAAGCTTAGCACCCCGCCCGGGACAGGGATCGGACACTGAAGCTTTCTTT. Its translation: CARSLAPRPGQGSDTEAFF.

This clone was recorded once. The V and J genes are TRBV6-2 or TRBV6-3 and TRBJ1-5; TRBD1 matches 10 bases. Germline lookup yields CDR1 MNHEY and CDR2 SVGEGT. This CDR3 comprises 14 residues. The V gene end was trimmed by 4 bases and the J gene end by 4 bases; junction bases not matched to a gene: 1. The CDR3: CASSWGQGNQPQHF. The CDR3 nucleotides are TGTGCCAGCAGTTGGGGACAGGGGAATCAGCCCCAGCATTTT.

This clone was recorded at least ten times. V gene TRBV27 combines with J gene TRBJ2-2; TRBD2 is a possible D gene (5 bases). Looked up from germline, CDR1 is MNHEY and CDR2 is SMNVEV (reference sequence). The V end was cut by 3 bases, the J end by 4 bases, with 12 bases between. This CDR3 region has 15 residues. Here the CDR3 DNA reads TGTGCCAGCAGTTTGGTCCTAGCTTCCACCGGGGAGCTGTTTTTT. Protein: CASSLVLASTGELFF.

The CDR3 nucleotides read TGTGCCAGCAGCCTGCTCGGCGACAGCCGCTCTGGAAACACCATATATTTT. Its translation: CASSLLGDSRSGNTIYF. The chain couples TRBV5-4 to TRBJ1-3, with D possibly matching TRBD1 (5 bases). The CDR3 sequence is 17 residues long. Germline V gene sequence: CDR1 SGHNT, CDR2 YYREEE (reference sequence). Between the trimmed V and J ends, which lost 4 bases and 0 bases, there was a span of 17 bases.

This rearrangement joins TRBV5-1 to TRBJ2-1; TRBD1 matches 7 bases. Trimming at V came to 7 bases and at J to 4 bases, leaving 14 bases not matched to a gene. Germline CDR1 reads SGHRS; CDR2 reads YFSETQ. The CDR3 has 16 residues. The CDR3 DNA reads as TGCGCCAGCGGATCGAGACAGGGACCCACATACAATGAGCAGTTCTTC. It specifies CASGSRQGPTYNEQFF. Looking up the rest from reference TRBV5-1 and TRBJ2-1 gives the full variable domain: KAGVTQTPRYLIKTRGQQVTLSCSPISGHRSVSWYQQTPGQGLQFLFEYFSETQRNKGNFPGRFSGRQFSNSRSEMNVSTLELGDSALYLCASGSRQGPTYNEQFFGPGTRLTVL.

This chain links TRBV6-5 with TRBJ2-7; 7 positions agree with TRBD2. The V gene's germline CDR1 is MNHEY and CDR2 SVGAGI. V was pared by 0 bases and J by 7 bases, with 12 bases of the junction left unmatched. CDR3 length: 16 amino acids. CDR3 residues: CASSYSFWAGAGEQYF. In nucleotides, the CDR3 is TGTGCCAGCAGTTACTCATTTTGGGCGGGAGCGGGGGAGCAGTACTTC.

This chain joins TRBV5-1 and TRBJ2-1; no definite D call. Trimming stripped 1 base from V and 5 bases from J, with 7 bases between. CDR3 length: 13 residues. Germline V lookup: CDR1 SGHRS, CDR2 YFSETQ. Here the CDR3 reads CASSLLQDNEQFF. CDR3 nucleotides: TGCGCCAGCAGCTTGTTGCAGGACAATGAGCAGTTCTTC. Looking up the rest from reference TRBV5-1 and TRBJ2-1 gives the full variable domain: KAGVTQTPRYLIKTRGQQVTLSCSPISGHRSVSWYQQTPGQGLQFLFEYFSETQRNKGNFPGRFSGRQFSNSRSEMNVSTLELGDSALYLCASSLLQDNEQFFGPGTRLTVL.

DNA of the CDR3: TGCGCCATCGTCACAAGGGGAAATAATTGTGAGGGGGCGCCCACTGAAGCTTTCTTT. This translates into CAIVTRGNNCEGAPTEAFF. This chain links TRBV10-1 with TRBJ1-1; TRBD1 aligns across 7 bases. CDR1 and CDR2 (germline): WNHNN, SYGVQD (reference sequence). The CDR3 contains 19 residues. With V trimmed by 10 bases and J by 4 bases, 27 bases remained unmatched.

CDR3 DNA: TGTGCCAGCAGCCCGAGACAGGTCTCCTACGAGCAGTACTTC. Its protein product is CASSPRQVSYEQYF. The chain carries TRBV7-8 and TRBJ2-7; TRBD1 is a possible D gene (6 bases). Germline values: CDR1 SGHVS, CDR2 FQNEAQ. V was cut by 5 bases and J by 0 bases, with 11 bases left in between. The CDR3 is 14 amino acids.

The chain uses TRBV9 and TRBJ1-1; 9 positions agree with TRBD1. In germline, CDR1 is SGDLS, CDR2 YYNGEE. V shed 0 bases and J 8 bases; nucleotides not matched to a gene: 8. The CDR3 runs 15 residues. Written as DNA, the CDR3 is TGTGCCAGCAGCGTAGTCACAGGGGGCGTGCGGGAAGCTTTCTTT. This translates into CASSVVTGGVREAFF.

The chain combines TRBV5-5 with TRBJ1-1; 8 bases agree with TRBD1. This CDR3 spans 15 amino acids. Germline-derived CDR1 and CDR2 are SGHKS and YYEKEE (reference sequence). V gave up 3 bases and J gave up 3 bases; unmatched junction bases: 7. CDR3 sequence reads: CASSYLGQGDTEAFF. In DNA form, the CDR3 reads TGTGCCAGCAGCTATCTAGGACAGGGAGACACTGAAGCTTTCTTT.

The V and J genes are TRBV6-6 and TRBJ2-2; 8 bases align to TRBD2. This CDR3 is built from 14 residues. Germline values: CDR1 MNHNY, CDR2 SVGAGI (reference sequence). V lost 4 bases and J lost 8; bases outside the gene matches: 6. The CDR3 DNA sequence: TGTGCCAGCAGTTCGGGGACTAGAACGGGGGAGCTGTTTTTT. Translated, it gives CASSSGTRTGELFF.

The V gene is TRBV2, the J gene TRBJ2-3, with 12 bases identical to TRBD2. Trimming cost V 7 bases and J 3 bases; bases outside gene matches: 20. Germline CDR1 reads SNHLY; CDR2 reads FYNNEI. This CDR3 is 20 amino acids long. The CDR3 coding sequence is TGTGCCAGCACCCTAGACAGCCGGACTAGCGGGATACCCAGTACAGATACGCAGTATTTT. Translating gives CASTLDSRTSGIPSTDTQYF.

The chain has TRBV5-4 and TRBJ2-7, with TRBD1 identical over 11 bases. The CDR3 sequence is 15 residues long. Looked up from germline, CDR1 is SGHNT and CDR2 is YYREEE (reference sequence). Unmatched junction bases numbered 6, after V lost 4 bases and J lost 3 bases. DNA for the CDR3: TGTGCCAGCAGCCCCTTCGGGACAGGGGGCTACGAGCAGTACTTC. It is translated as CASSPFGTGGYEQYF.

The rearrangement joins TRBV3-1 (or the pseudogene TRBV3-2) to TRBJ1-4; TRBD1 matches at 8 bases. V dropped 3 bases and J dropped 8; count of bases not matched to a gene: 11. The CDR3 is made up of 16 amino acids. CDR1 is LGHDT, CDR2 YNNKEL, per germline (reference sequence). CDR3 loop: CASSHILQGAREKLFF. CDR3 DNA: TGTGCCAGCAGCCATATACTTCAGGGGGCGCGGGAAAAACTGTTTTTT.

Only one count was recorded for this clone. CDR3: CASSAGTGSLSGNTIYF. DNA for the CDR3: TGTGCCAGTAGCGCCGGGACAGGTAGTCTCTCTGGAAACACCATATATTTT. J is TRBJ1-3 and V is TRBV19, with TRBD1 matching over 8 bases. Unmatched junction bases numbered 10, after V lost 6 bases and J lost 0 bases. The CDR3 loop spans 17 amino acids. Looked up from germline, CDR1 is LNHDA and CDR2 is SQIVND (reference sequence).

The chain employs TRBV19 and TRBJ1-3; the D gene is possibly TRBD1 (5 bases). The CDR3 runs to 14 residues. The germline V and J ends were trimmed by 6 bases and 2 bases, with 11 bases remaining between them. Germline CDR1 is LNHDA and CDR2 is SQIVND (reference sequence). CDR3 coding DNA: TGTGCCAGTAGCCCGGACACGGCTGGAAACACCATATATTTT. This translates into CASSPDTAGNTIYF.

V and J are TRBV15 and TRBJ1-1; 8 bases are a match to TRBD1. V gave up 0 bases and J gave up 3 bases; unmatched junction bases: 3. The CDR3 consists of 15 residues. The germline V gene encodes CDR1 LNHNV and CDR2 YYDKDF (reference sequence). The CDR3 nucleotides are TGTGCCACCAGCAGAGATCAGGACAGGGACACTGAAGCTTTCTTT. It yields the protein CATSRDQDRDTEAFF.

The V gene is TRBV11-3, the J gene TRBJ2-3; 7 nucleotides align to TRBD1. Germline values: CDR1 SGHNT, CDR2 YENEEA. After removal of 0 bases from V and 3 bases from J, the junction contained 6 bases not matched to a gene. The CDR3 loop spans 16 amino acids. This CDR3 reads CASSLDWGRGTDTQYF. CDR3 coding DNA: TGTGCCAGCAGCTTAGATTGGGGCAGGGGGACAGATACGCAGTATTTT.

The rearrangement joins TRBV19 to TRBJ2-1; 7 bases are shared with TRBD2. CDR1 LNHDA and CDR2 SQIVND come from the germline V gene (reference sequence). The CDR3 length is 14 residues. Trimming at V came to 5 bases and at J to 6 bases, leaving 7 bases not matched to a gene. CDR3 protein: CASSDASGSNEQFF. In nucleotides, the CDR3 is TGTGCCAGTAGTGATGCTAGCGGATCCAATGAGCAGTTCTTC.

V gene TRBV19 combines with J gene TRBJ2-7; the D is unclear. Between the trimmed V and J ends, which lost 6 bases and 3 bases, there was a span of 3 bases. The CDR3 loop spans 10 amino acids. Germline V gene sequence: CDR1 LNHDA, CDR2 SQIVND (reference sequence). CDR3 region: CASRSYEQYF. Here the CDR3 DNA reads TGTGCCAGTAGGAGCTACGAGCAGTACTTC. The entire variable domain, with the rest obtained from reference TRBV19 and TRBJ2-7, is as follows: DGGITQSPKYLFRKEGQNVTLSCEQNLNHDAMYWYRQDPGQGLRLIYYSQIVNDFQKGDIAEGYSVSREKKESFPLTVTSAQKNPTAFYLCASRSYEQYFGPGTRLTVT.

In DNA, the CDR3 is TGCGCCAGCAGCTCCAGACAGGGGGCGGACACTGAAGCTTTCTTT. Translating it yields CASSSRQGADTEAFF. The J gene is TRBJ1-1, the V gene TRBV5-1, with 10 bases lining up with TRBD1. V trimming: 3 bases; J trimming: 3 bases; junction bases outside the gene matches: 5. The CDR3 spans 15 residues. From germline, CDR1 is SGHRS and CDR2 YFSETQ.

This clone was detected only once. The V call is TRBV29-1, the J call TRBJ1-1; TRBD1 aligns across 10 bases. The CDR3 has 13 residues. V trimming: 6 bases; J trimming: 3 bases; junction bases outside the gene matches: 4. Germline V gives CDR1 SQVTM, CDR2 ANQGSEA. For the CDR3, the DNA is TGCAGCGTAAGGACAGGGGGTTACACTGAAGCTTTCTTT. It encodes CSVRTGGYTEAFF.